A single sample is the source of the 30 T cell receptor beta chains below, sequenced in a study of blood T cell repertoires in COVID-19. Sequencing used immunoSEQ multiplex PCR; TCRdb keeps in-frame clones, though not all of them. The sample has 100,000 to 150,000 clones, roughly 87% seen once. Specimen: peripheral blood. The receptors derive from an elderly woman with acute or convalescent COVID-19.

The chain links TRBV3-1 (or the pseudogene TRBV3-2) to TRBJ1-3, with 7 bases fitting TRBD1. V lost 2 bases to trimming and J lost 0 bases; unmatched junction nucleotides: 10. In germline, CDR1 is LGHDT, CDR2 YNNKEL (reference sequence). This CDR3 region has 18 residues. The chain's CDR3 is CASSQIPGQLISGNTIYF. Here the CDR3 DNA reads TGTGCCAGCAGCCAAATCCCGGGACAGCTAATCTCTGGAAACACCATATATTTT.

This clone appeared once. The chain carries TRBV27 and TRBJ1-1; no definite D call. Trimming removed 7 bases at V and 2 bases at J, with 11 bases between. Germline CDR1 reads MNHEY; CDR2 reads SMNVEV (reference sequence). The CDR3 runs to 13 residues. The CDR3 here is CASTRGANTEAFF. CDR3 sequence (DNA): TGTGCCAGCACCCGCGGAGCTAACACTGAAGCTTTCTTT.

The chain recombines TRBV4-2 with TRBJ2-7; 9 bases are a match to TRBD1. Germline CDR1 and CDR2: LGHNA and YNFKEQ. The trim removed 1 base at V and 2 bases at J, leaving 9 bases unmatched. The CDR3 sequence is 17 residues long. The CDR3 region has the DNA TGTGCCAGCAGCCAAGGCAGAGAAGGACAGGGGACCTACGAGCAGTACTTC. It is translated as CASSQGREGQGTYEQYF.

The chain links TRBV11-3 to TRBJ1-1; no clear D. This CDR3 has 13 residues. V lost 5 bases and J 3 bases, leaving 10 bases between the germline ends. The germline V gene encodes CDR1 SGHNT and CDR2 YENEEA. CDR3 DNA: TGTGCCAGCAGCAGCGTGCGGGACACTGAAGCTTTCTTT. Encoded protein: CASSSVRDTEAFF.

This chain's CDR3 is CASHGVLASFRTDTQYF. CDR3 bases: TGTGCCAGCCATGGGGTCCTAGCCTCCTTCCGCACAGATACGCAGTATTTT. The V gene is TRBV28, the J gene TRBJ2-3, with D perhaps TRBD2 (5 bases). Germline V lookup: CDR1 MDHEN, CDR2 SYDVKM. The CDR3 has 17 amino acids. Trimming took off 8 bases at V and 1 base at J, with 22 bases between the two ends.

The rearrangement links TRBV18 to TRBJ2-1; perhaps TRBD2 as D (5 bases). Per the germline V gene, CDR1 is KGHSH and CDR2 is LQKENI. The CDR3 runs 13 residues. V lost 3 bases and J 6 bases, leaving 9 bases between the germline ends. The CDR3 nucleotides are TGTGCCAGCTCACCCAATCGGGGCAATGAGCAGTTCTTC. Amino acid sequence: CASSPNRGNEQFF.

The V and J genes are TRBV2 and TRBJ1-1; 8 positions match TRBD1. This CDR3 is 13 amino acids long. V gave up 6 bases and J gave up 1 base; unmatched junction bases: 1. Germline V gene lookup returns CDR1 SNHLY and CDR2 FYNNEI. This CDR3 reads CASRTGENTEAFF. The CDR3 DNA follows: TGTGCCAGCAGGACAGGGGAGAACACTGAAGCTTTCTTT.

This clone was found a few times. The same CDR3 also results from other DNA sequences found in this sample. The gene calls are TRBV9 and TRBJ1-1; D is ambiguous. This CDR3 region has 15 residues. Trimming stripped 0 bases from V and 1 base from J, with 10 bases between. Germline V gene data show CDR1 as SGDLS and CDR2 as YYNGEE. The CDR3 loop is CASSVGGLTNTEAFF. In nucleotides, the CDR3 is TGTGCCAGCAGCGTAGGTGGGCTGACGAACACTGAAGCTTTCTTT.

The V call is TRBV5-1, the J call TRBJ1-4, with no clear D. Looked up from germline, CDR1 is SGHRS and CDR2 is YFSETQ. V lost 0 bases, J lost 8 bases, and 8 bases lay in between. The CDR3 loop spans 13 amino acids. The CDR3 is CASSLGASEKLFF. Written as DNA, the CDR3 is TGCGCCAGCAGCTTGGGGGCCAGCGAAAAACTGTTTTTT.

This sequence joins TRBV27 and TRBJ1-4; TRBD1 matches at 8 bases. Germline loops: CDR1 MNHEY, CDR2 SMNVEV (reference sequence). This CDR3 is built from 14 residues. V lost 7 bases and J lost 7; bases outside the gene matches: 8. This CDR3 reads CASKSDRGREKLFF. The CDR3 nucleotides read TGTGCCAGCAAGTCCGACAGGGGACGTGAAAAACTGTTTTTT.

The chain joins TRBV6-5 to TRBJ1-5; weak D call: TRBD1 (5 bases). Germline values: CDR1 MNHEY, CDR2 SVGAGI. CDR3 length equals 13 residues. V was clipped by 7 bases and J by 4 bases, with 11 bases between them. The CDR3 nucleotides read TGTGCCAGCACCGCACAGGAGAATCAGCCCCAGCATTTT. Its translation is CASTAQENQPQHF.

CDR3 sequence reads: CASSTGQLPRAFF. As DNA, the CDR3 is TGTGCCAGCAGTACAGGACAGCTCCCGCGGGCTTTCTTT. The chain carries TRBV28 and TRBJ1-1, with D tentatively TRBD1 (6 bases). Trimming shortened V by 5 bases and J by 11 bases, and 18 bases separated the two germline ends. CDR1 is MDHEN, CDR2 SYDVKM, per germline. The CDR3 spans 13 residues.

This sequence joins TRBV7-2 and TRBJ1-2, with D possibly TRBD1 on 5 matching bases. V was pared by 6 bases and J by 0 bases, with 14 bases between. The germline V gene encodes CDR1 SGHTA and CDR2 FQGNSA. The CDR3 contains 15 residues. The DNA of the CDR3 is TGTGCCAGCAGTCCACCAGGGTCCGCTAACTATGGCTACACCTTC. Translating gives CASSPPGSANYGYTF.

V and J are TRBV7-9 and TRBJ1-3, with 7 bases fitting TRBD1. The CDR3 is 14 residues long. The V gene end was trimmed by 3 bases and the J gene end by 4 bases; junction bases not matched to a gene: 3. Germline V gives CDR1 SEHNR, CDR2 FQNEAQ (reference sequence). CDR3 DNA: TGTGCCAGCAGCTTCCAGGGGGTCGGAAACACCATATATTTT. Translated: CASSFQGVGNTIYF. Full variable domain (missing parts from reference TRBV7-9 and TRBJ1-3): DTGVSQNPRHKITKRGQNVTFRCDPISEHNRLYWYRQTLGQGPEFLTYFQNEAQLEKSRLLSDRFSAERPKGSFSTLEIQRTEQGDSAMYLCASSFQGVGNTIYFGEGSWLTVV.

The chain employs TRBV6-4 and TRBJ2-3; TRBD2 agrees at 9 bases. The CDR3 extends over 14 amino acids. Losses at the gene ends were 4 bases for V and 1 base for J; bases not matched to a gene: 0. In germline, CDR1 is MRHNA, CDR2 SNTAGT. The CDR3 bases are TGTGCCAGCAGTGCTAGCGGGGGCACAGATACGCAGTATTTT. Its protein product is CASSASGGTDTQYF.

The chain employs TRBV5-4 and TRBJ1-2; 9 bases align to TRBD1. Germline V gene data show CDR1 as SGHNT and CDR2 as YYREEE (reference sequence). This CDR3 comprises 15 residues. Trimming took 2 bases from V and 6 from J; bases not matched to a gene: 8. The CDR3, as DNA: TGTGCCAGCAGCTTATTGCTGACAGGGGGTAATGGCTACACCTTC. This sequence encodes CASSLLLTGGNGYTF. Full variable domain (outside the CDR3, taken from reference TRBV5-4 and TRBJ1-2): ETGVTQSPTHLIKTRGQQVTLRCSSQSGHNTVSWYQQALGQGPQFIFQYYREEENGRGNFPPRFSGLQFPNYSSELNVNALELDDSALYLCASSLLLTGGNGYTFGSGTRLTVV.

This chain uses TRBV18 with TRBJ1-1, with D hard to call. With 6 bases removed from V and 1 base from J, the gap between germline ends came to 15 bases. This CDR3 is built from 15 residues. Germline values: CDR1 KGHSH, CDR2 LQKENI. Written as DNA, the CDR3 is TGTGCCAGCTCCGGAGGGCTAGGCAGGAACACTGAAGCTTTCTTT. This sequence encodes CASSGGLGRNTEAFF.

V gene TRBV3-1 (or the pseudogene TRBV3-2) combines with J gene TRBJ1-2; TRBD1 matches at 8 bases. Germline V gene data show CDR1 as LGHDT and CDR2 as YNNKEL (reference sequence). The CDR3 is 14 residues long. V gave up 3 bases and J gave up 8 bases; unmatched junction bases: 8. In DNA form, the CDR3 reads TGTGCCAGCAGCCACTCCGGACAGGGCGAAGGCTACACCTTC. Its translation is CASSHSGQGEGYTF.

The chain has TRBV5-1 and TRBJ2-1, with a tentative D call TRBD1 (7 bases). Trimming took off 5 bases at V and 0 bases at J, with 15 bases between the two ends. This CDR3 is built from 16 residues. CDR1 SGHRS and CDR2 YFSETQ come from the germline V gene. CDR3 nucleotide sequence: TGCGCCAGCAGTCCAGGGGGGCTAAGCTCCTACAATGAGCAGTTCTTC. Its translation is CASSPGGLSSYNEQFF. The whole variable domain, filled in from reference TRBV5-1 and TRBJ2-1, reads KAGVTQTPRYLIKTRGQQVTLSCSPISGHRSVSWYQQTPGQGLQFLFEYFSETQRNKGNFPGRFSGRQFSNSRSEMNVSTLELGDSALYLCASSPGGLSSYNEQFFGPGTRLTVL.

The rearrangement joins TRBV11-2 to TRBJ1-1, with D unclear. Germline V CDR1 and CDR2: SGHAT, FQNNGV. The CDR3 sequence is 13 residues long. V lost 5 bases and J 1 base, leaving 8 bases between the germline ends. This CDR3 reads CASSNYGNTEAFF. CDR3 bases: TGTGCCAGCAGCAACTACGGGAACACTGAAGCTTTCTTT.

CDR3 sequence (DNA): TGTGCCAGCAGCTTAGTTAGGGGGCGGATGAACACTGAAGCTTTCTTT. It yields the protein CASSLVRGRMNTEAFF. The chain is built from TRBV7-8 and TRBJ1-1, with 7 positions matching TRBD1. CDR3 length equals 16 residues. Germline assignment: CDR1 SGHVS and CDR2 FQNEAQ. V lost 1 base and J lost 0; bases outside the gene matches: 5.

This chain links TRBV19 with TRBJ1-1; D call uncertain. The CDR3 consists of 13 residues. Germline CDR1 LNHDA, CDR2 SQIVND (reference sequence). Deletions cut 5 bases from V and 4 bases from J, with 11 bases between. The CDR3 bases are TGTGCCAGTAGTCCCAGGTCTCGCACTGAAGCTTTCTTT. This translates into CASSPRSRTEAFF.

The chain has TRBV5-1 and TRBJ2-3; 7 bases line up with TRBD1. CDR3 size: 14 residues. CDR1 is SGHRS and CDR2 is YFSETQ in the germline V gene. Losses at the gene ends were 3 bases for V and 2 bases for J; bases not matched to a gene: 3. The CDR3 spells CASSSGQDTDTQYF. The CDR3 DNA sequence: TGCGCCAGCAGCTCTGGACAGGACACAGATACGCAGTATTTT.

This chain joins TRBV28 and TRBJ2-1; 8 positions match TRBD1. V lost 5 bases to trimming and J lost 2 bases; unmatched junction nucleotides: 8. CDR3 length: 16 amino acids. CDR1 is MDHEN, CDR2 SYDVKM, per germline. In DNA form, the CDR3 reads TGTGCCAGCAGTCCCACCGGGACAGGCACCTACAATGAGCAGTTCTTC. It codes for CASSPTGTGTYNEQFF.

This rearrangement joins TRBV7-9 to TRBJ2-1; 10 nucleotides agree with TRBD1. The V segment lost 4 bases and the J segment 10 bases; nucleotides outside the gene matches: 16. CDR1 SEHNR and CDR2 FQNEAQ come from the germline V gene (reference sequence). CDR3 length: 17 residues. CDR3 loop: CASSSPPTGGGSGEQFF. CDR3 bases: TGTGCCAGCAGCTCCCCCCCGACAGGGGGCGGTTCGGGAGAGCAGTTCTTC.

This sequence joins TRBV25-1 and TRBJ1-2; the match to TRBD1 covers 8 bases. This CDR3 region has 14 residues. With V trimmed by 6 bases and J by 2 bases, 5 bases remained unmatched. The V gene's germline CDR1 is MGHDK and CDR2 SYGVNS. The CDR3 protein is CASRRQGANYGYTF. CDR3 DNA: TGTGCCAGCAGACGCCAGGGGGCAAACTATGGCTACACCTTC.

The gene calls are TRBV6-5 and TRBJ1-5, with unresolved D. The germline V gene encodes CDR1 MNHEY and CDR2 SVGAGI. V lost 7 bases and J lost 5, with 12 bases in between. The CDR3 is made up of 13 amino acids. DNA of the CDR3: TGTGCCAGCACTCAGAGGCGGGATCAGCCCCAGCATTTT. Translation: CASTQRRDQPQHF.

The chain carries TRBV4-2 and TRBJ1-1; 9 bases fit TRBD1. Germline V gene lookup returns CDR1 LGHNA and CDR2 YNFKEQ. After removal of 1 base from V and 1 base from J, the junction contained 4 bases not matched to a gene. The CDR3 spans 16 residues. The CDR3 region is CASSQGTGGANTEAFF. The CDR3 nucleotides are TGTGCCAGCAGCCAAGGAACAGGGGGCGCGAACACTGAAGCTTTCTTT.

This chain joins TRBV11-1 and TRBJ2-3, with unresolved D. V lost 7 bases to trimming and J lost 2 bases, with 13 bases between them. Germline V gene lookup returns CDR1 SGHAT and CDR2 FQDESV (reference sequence). This CDR3 spans 14 amino acids. CDR3 bases: TGTGCCAGCACCGAGACACCGCCCACAGATACGCAGTATTTT. Protein sequence: CASTETPPTDTQYF. Looking up the rest from reference TRBV11-1 and TRBJ2-3 gives the full variable domain: EAEVAQSPRYKITEKSQAVAFWCDPISGHATLYWYRQILGQGPELLVQFQDESVVDDSQLPKDRFSAERLKGVDSTLKIQPAELGDSAMYLCASTETPPTDTQYFGPGTRLTVL.

CDR3: CASSEPTYQVLQETQYF. In DNA form, the CDR3 reads TGTGCCAGCAGTGAGCCCACGTATCAGGTTCTCCAAGAGACCCAGTACTTC. The chain combines TRBV25-1 with TRBJ2-5; D unclear. V lost 3 bases, J lost 1 base, and 18 bases lay in between. CDR1 is MGHDK, CDR2 SYGVNS, per germline. The CDR3 totals 17 residues.